Listed here are 17 T cell receptor beta chains from one sample, sequenced in a study of control samples from healthy donors and cancer patients. Profiling relied on immunoSEQ multiplex PCR, and the TCRdb table lists in-frame clones only, not all of them. In all, the sample yields some 190,000 clones. Sequenced material: blood. The receptor source for this set is a woman in her 30s in good health.

V and J are TRBV9 and TRBJ1-1; maybe TRBD1 (6 bases). V lost 0 bases and J 8 bases, leaving 17 bases between the germline ends. Germline V lookup: CDR1 SGDLS, CDR2 YYNGEE. The CDR3 has 15 amino acids. CDR3 loop: CASSVGGQGRREAFF. Written as DNA, the CDR3 is TGTGCCAGCAGCGTAGGGGGCCAGGGGCGGAGAGAAGCTTTCTTT.

The V and J genes are TRBV6-2 or TRBV6-3 and TRBJ1-2, with D possibly matching TRBD1 (5 bases). The CDR3 runs to 13 residues. Germline V gene lookup returns CDR1 MNHEY and CDR2 SVGEGT. The V gene lost 3 bases and the J gene lost 4 bases, with 9 bases spanning the gap. The CDR3 DNA follows: TGTGCCAGCAGTTATCCCGGGGGCTATGGCTACACCTTC. Amino acids: CASSYPGGYGYTF.

The V gene is TRBV6-2 or TRBV6-3, the J gene TRBJ2-3, with 8 bases that match TRBD2. From germline, CDR1 is MNHEY and CDR2 SVGEGT. CDR3 length: 20 amino acids. With V trimmed by 5 bases and J by 2 bases, 21 bases remained unmatched. In DNA, the CDR3 is TGTGCCAGCAGTGACCAGCCCGGAATCCTTGTTAGCGGGATCACAGATACGCAGTATTTT. Its translation: CASSDQPGILVSGITDTQYF.

The V call is TRBV6-6, the J call TRBJ2-7, with 10 bases aligning to TRBD2. Germline values: CDR1 MNHNY, CDR2 SVGAGI (reference sequence). The junction had 8 bases not matched to a gene; V was cut back by 7 bases and J by 2 bases. The CDR3 has 15 amino acids. CDR3 sequence reads: CASNGRGTSAYEQYF. The CDR3 region has the DNA TGTGCCAGCAACGGTCGGGGGACTAGCGCCTACGAGCAGTACTTC.

This chain uses TRBV7-6 with TRBJ1-1; D unresolved. V was pared by 1 base and J by 4 bases, with 7 bases between. The CDR3 is 13 residues long. Germline CDR1 SGHVS, CDR2 FNYEAQ. The CDR3, as DNA: TGTGCCAGCAGCTTAGTTCCCCTCACTGAAGCTTTCTTT. This encodes CASSLVPLTEAFF.

This rearrangement joins TRBV6-2 or TRBV6-3 to TRBJ1-1, with D uncertain. From germline, CDR1 is MNHEY and CDR2 SVGEGT. The CDR3 has 15 residues. Trimming took 2 bases from V and 2 from J, leaving 12 bases between them. The chain's CDR3 is CASSYALGGNTEAFF. CDR3 in DNA: TGTGCCAGCAGTTACGCATTGGGAGGAAACACTGAAGCTTTCTTT.

This chain links TRBV6-4 with TRBJ2-3; weak D call: TRBD1 (5 bases). The CDR3 runs to 15 residues. V lost 3 bases, J lost 2 bases, and 12 bases lay in between. The germline V gene encodes CDR1 MRHNA and CDR2 SNTAGT. CDR3 sequence: CASSEVGGATDTQYF. The CDR3 coding sequence is TGTGCCAGCAGTGAGGTTGGTGGGGCCACAGATACGCAGTATTTT.

J is TRBJ2-5 and V is TRBV5-1; D is perhaps TRBD2 (6 bases). V dropped 3 bases and J dropped 2 bases, with 8 bases sitting between them. CDR1 is SGHRS and CDR2 is YFSETQ in the germline V gene. The CDR3 has 13 amino acids. CDR3 sequence: CASSYGTQETQYF. As DNA, the CDR3 is TGCGCCAGCAGCTACGGGACTCAAGAGACCCAGTACTTC.

V usage is TRBV4-1 and J usage is TRBJ1-1; D ambiguous. CDR1 MGHRA and CDR2 YSYEKL come from the germline V gene. Trimming removed 5 bases from V and 0 bases from J, with 16 bases in between. The CDR3 is 16 residues long. The CDR3 sequence: CASSTPEREMNTEAFF. DNA of the CDR3: TGCGCCAGCAGCACCCCCGAACGGGAGATGAACACTGAAGCTTTCTTT.

The chain recombines TRBV2 with TRBJ1-1; 9 positions match TRBD1. V shed 6 bases, J shed 3 bases, and the junction held 11 bases outside the gene matches. CDR1 and CDR2 from the germline V gene are SNHLY and FYNNEI. The length of the CDR3 is 16 residues. As DNA, the CDR3 is TGTGCCAGCAGAGCCGGGACAGGGAGGGAAGACACTGAAGCTTTCTTT. Translation: CASRAGTGREDTEAFF.

The chain employs TRBV5-4 and TRBJ1-3, with TRBD1 identical over 10 bases. J lost 4 bases, V lost 10 bases, and 5 bases had no gene match. CDR1 SGHNT and CDR2 YYREEE come from the germline V gene (reference sequence). This CDR3 has 13 amino acids. Here the CDR3 reads CAAGTGEGNTIYF. As DNA, the CDR3 is TGTGCCGCTGGGACAGGGGAGGGAAACACCATATATTTT. The full variable domain, completed using reference TRBV5-4 and TRBJ1-3, is ETGVTQSPTHLIKTRGQQVTLRCSSQSGHNTVSWYQQALGQGPQFIFQYYREEENGRGNFPPRFSGLQFPNYSSELNVNALELDDSALYLCAAGTGEGNTIYFGEGSWLTVV.

The chain recombines TRBV29-1 with TRBJ2-2; TRBD2 is a possible D gene (5 bases). The V gene lost 0 bases and the J gene lost 4 bases, with 15 bases spanning the gap. CDR3 length: 16 amino acids. Germline loops: CDR1 SQVTM, CDR2 ANQGSEA. In DNA form, the CDR3 reads TGCAGCGTTGAAGATTGGTACCAGGCGGGCACCGGGGAGCTGTTTTTT. As protein: CSVEDWYQAGTGELFF.

CDR3 residues: CASSRDGLNNSPLHF. The CDR3 bases are TGTGCCAGCAGTCGGGACGGATTAAATAATTCACCCCTCCACTTT. The chain joins TRBV7-3 to TRBJ1-6, with a possible D match to TRBD1 (5 bases). The CDR3 extends over 15 amino acids. V shed 6 bases and J shed 5 bases, with 14 bases lying between them. The germline gives CDR1 SGHTA, CDR2 FQGTGA.

The chain links TRBV7-2 to TRBJ2-2, with a possible D match to TRBD2 (7 bases). With 2 bases removed from V and 7 bases from J, the gap between germline ends came to 20 bases. Per germline, CDR1 SGHTA and CDR2 FQGNSA. The CDR3 runs to 17 residues. CDR3 sequence: CASSLPPGLEGGGELFF. CDR3 in DNA: TGTGCCAGCAGCTTACCCCCTGGACTAGAGGGGGGCGGGGAGCTGTTTTTT.

This sequence joins TRBV27 and TRBJ1-5; no definite D call. The V and J ends lost 2 bases and 4 bases respectively, with 15 bases between them. Germline CDR1 reads MNHEY; CDR2 reads SMNVEV (reference sequence). CDR3 length: 16 amino acids. CDR3 bases: TGTGCCAGCAGTTTACGGATGCCAGAAAGGAATCAGCCCCAGCATTTT. Translating it yields CASSLRMPERNQPQHF.

The chain carries TRBV7-2 and TRBJ2-2, with D maybe TRBD1 (6 bases). CDR3 size: 12 residues. The ends were cut back, 9 bases at V and 6 bases at J, with 11 bases in the middle. The germline gives CDR1 SGHTA, CDR2 FQGNSA. CDR3 in amino acids: CASTQGSGELFF. In DNA, the CDR3 is TGTGCCAGTACACAGGGTTCCGGGGAGCTGTTTTTT.

This chain uses TRBV19 with TRBJ2-3; 9 nucleotides line up with TRBD2. J was trimmed by 7 bases and V by 1 base; bases with no gene match: 6. Germline CDR1 is LNHDA and CDR2 is SQIVND (reference sequence). This CDR3 comprises 15 residues. The CDR3 loop reads CASSIAAGGRHTQYF. The CDR3 bases are TGTGCCAGTAGTATAGCTGCGGGGGGGCGACATACGCAGTATTTT.